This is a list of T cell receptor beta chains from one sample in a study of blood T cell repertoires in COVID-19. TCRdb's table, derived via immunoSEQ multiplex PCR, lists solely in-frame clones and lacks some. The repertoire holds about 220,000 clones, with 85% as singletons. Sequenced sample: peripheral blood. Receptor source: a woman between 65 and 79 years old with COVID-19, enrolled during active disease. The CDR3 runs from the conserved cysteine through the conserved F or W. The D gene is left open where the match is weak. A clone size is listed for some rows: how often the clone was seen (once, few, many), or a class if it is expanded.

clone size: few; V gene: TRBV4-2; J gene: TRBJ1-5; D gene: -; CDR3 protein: CASSEEGQRDQPQHF; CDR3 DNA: TGTGCCAGCAGCGAAGAAGGGCAGAGGGATCAGCCCCAGCATTTT
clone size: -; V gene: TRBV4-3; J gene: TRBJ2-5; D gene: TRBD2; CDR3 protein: CASSQAWRTSGRETQYF; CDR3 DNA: TGCGCCAGCAGCCAAGCTTGGCGGACTAGCGGGAGAGAGACCCAGTACTTC
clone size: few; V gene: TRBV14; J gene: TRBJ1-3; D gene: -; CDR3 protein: CASSLQGGNTIYF; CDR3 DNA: TGTGCCAGCAGCCTACAGGGAGGAAACACCATATATTTT
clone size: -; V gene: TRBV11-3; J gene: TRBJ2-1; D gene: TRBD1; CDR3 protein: CASSLGGGGEQFF; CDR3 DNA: TGTGCCAGCAGCTTAGGAGGGGGCGGTGAGCAGTTCTTC
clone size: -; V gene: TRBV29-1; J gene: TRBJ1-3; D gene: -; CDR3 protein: CSVRSGNTIYF; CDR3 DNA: TGCAGCGTCCGCTCTGGAAACACCATATATTTT
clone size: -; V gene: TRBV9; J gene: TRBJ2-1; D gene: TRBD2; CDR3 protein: CASSPQGTRVYNEQFF; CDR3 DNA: TGTGCCAGCAGCCCCCAGGGGACTAGGGTATACAATGAGCAGTTCTTC
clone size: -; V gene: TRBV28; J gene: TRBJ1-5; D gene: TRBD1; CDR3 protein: CASSSPGQGNQPQHF; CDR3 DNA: TGTGCCAGCAGTTCACCGGGACAGGGCAATCAGCCCCAGCATTTT
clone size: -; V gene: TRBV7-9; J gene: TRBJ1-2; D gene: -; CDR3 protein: CASSAHTGDYGYTF; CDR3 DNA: TGTGCCAGCAGCGCCCACACCGGGGACTATGGCTACACCTTC
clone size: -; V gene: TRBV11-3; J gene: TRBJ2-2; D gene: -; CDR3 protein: CASSPRVIGELFF; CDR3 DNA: TGTGCCAGCAGCCCCCGGGTAATCGGGGAGCTGTTTTTT
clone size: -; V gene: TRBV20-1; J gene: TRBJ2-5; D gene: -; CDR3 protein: CSAQDQETQYF; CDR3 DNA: TGCAGTGCCCAGGACCAAGAGACCCAGTACTTC
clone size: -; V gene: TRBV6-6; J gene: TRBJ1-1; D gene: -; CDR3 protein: CASRQDTNEAFF; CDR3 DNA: TGTGCCAGCAGACAAGACACCAATGAAGCTTTCTTT
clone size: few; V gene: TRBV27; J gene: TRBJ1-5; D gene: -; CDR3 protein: CASSRSNQPQHF; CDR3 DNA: TGTGCCAGCAGCCGTAGCAATCAGCCCCAGCATTTT
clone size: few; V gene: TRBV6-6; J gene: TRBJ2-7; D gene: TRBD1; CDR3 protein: CASKTGTGTYEQYF; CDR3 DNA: TGTGCCAGCAAAACCGGGACAGGGACTTACGAGCAGTACTTC
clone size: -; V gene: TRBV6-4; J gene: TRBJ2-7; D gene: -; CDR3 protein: CASSDSEGISYEQYF; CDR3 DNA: TGTGCCAGCAGTGACTCGGAGGGTATCTCCTACGAGCAGTACTTC
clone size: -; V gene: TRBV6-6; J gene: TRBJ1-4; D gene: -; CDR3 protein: CASSYSPGNEKLFF; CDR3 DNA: TGTGCCAGCAGTTATTCCCCGGGGAATGAAAAACTGTTTTTT
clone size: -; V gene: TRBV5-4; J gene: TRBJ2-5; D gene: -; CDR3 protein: CASSLVGEETQYF; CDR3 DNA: TGTGCCAGCAGCTTGGTAGGGGAAGAGACCCAGTACTTC
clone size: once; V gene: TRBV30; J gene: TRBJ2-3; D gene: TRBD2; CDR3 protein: CAWSFGTSGNLDTQYF; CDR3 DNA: TGTGCCTGGAGCTTCGGGACTAGCGGGAACTTAGATACGCAGTATTTT
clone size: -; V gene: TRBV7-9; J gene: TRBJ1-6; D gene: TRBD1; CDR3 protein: CASSLGQGANSPLHF; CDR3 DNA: TGTGCCAGCAGCTTAGGACAGGGAGCCAATTCACCCCTCCACTTT
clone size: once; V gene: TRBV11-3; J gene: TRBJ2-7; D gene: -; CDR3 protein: CASSWSEGQKPGSPYEQYF; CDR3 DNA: TGTGCCAGCAGCTGGTCGGAGGGACAGAAACCAGGGAGCCCCTACGAGCAGTACTTC
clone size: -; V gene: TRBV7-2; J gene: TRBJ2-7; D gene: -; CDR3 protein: CASSLRGPPTYEQYF; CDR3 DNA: TGTGCCAGCAGCTTAAGGGGCCCTCCCACCTACGAGCAGTACTTC
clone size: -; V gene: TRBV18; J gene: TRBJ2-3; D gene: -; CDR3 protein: CASSPELQGGTDTQYF; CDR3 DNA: TGTGCCAGCTCACCAGAGCTACAGGGCGGCACAGATACGCAGTATTTT
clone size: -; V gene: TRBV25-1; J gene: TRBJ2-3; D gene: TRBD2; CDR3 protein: CASSESLAGGTDTQYF; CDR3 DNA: TGTGCCAGCAGTGAAAGTCTAGCGGGGGGCACAGATACGCAGTATTTT
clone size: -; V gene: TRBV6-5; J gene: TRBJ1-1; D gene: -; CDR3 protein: CASSYNPSYAEAFF; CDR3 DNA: TGTGCCAGCAGTTACAATCCTTCTTATGCTGAAGCTTTCTTT
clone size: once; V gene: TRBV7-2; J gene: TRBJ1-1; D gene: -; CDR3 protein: CASSFIGRGTEAFF; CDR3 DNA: TGTGCCAGCAGCTTCATTGGGAGGGGGACTGAAGCTTTCTTT
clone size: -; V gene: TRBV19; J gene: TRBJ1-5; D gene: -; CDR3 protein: CASSTSTFFNQPQHF; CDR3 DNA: TGTGCCAGTAGTACGAGTACTTTCTTCAATCAGCCCCAGCATTTT
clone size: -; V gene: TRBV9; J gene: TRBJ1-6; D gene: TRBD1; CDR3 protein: CASSWDRANSPLHF; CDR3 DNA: TGTGCCAGCAGCTGGGACAGGGCGAATTCACCCCTCCACTTT
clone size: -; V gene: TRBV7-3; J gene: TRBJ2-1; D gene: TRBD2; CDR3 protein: CASSRGTSGRYEQFF; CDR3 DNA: TGTGCCAGCAGCCGGGGCACTAGCGGTCGGTATGAGCAGTTCTTC
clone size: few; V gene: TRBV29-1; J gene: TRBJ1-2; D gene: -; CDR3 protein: CSVEGGGYGYTF; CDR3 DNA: TGCAGCGTTGAAGGGGGGGGATATGGCTACACCTTC
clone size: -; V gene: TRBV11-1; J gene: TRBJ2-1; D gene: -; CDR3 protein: CASSSGRINYNEQFF; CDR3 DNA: TGTGCCAGCAGCTCCGGCAGGATCAACTACAATGAGCAGTTCTTC
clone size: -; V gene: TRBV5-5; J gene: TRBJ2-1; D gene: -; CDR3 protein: CASSFSLAEQFF; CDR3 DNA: TGTGCCAGCAGCTTTAGTCTAGCTGAGCAGTTCTTC
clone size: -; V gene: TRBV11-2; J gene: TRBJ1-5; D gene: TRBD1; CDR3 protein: CASSLDRDSVRQPQHF; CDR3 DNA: TGTGCCAGCAGCTTAGATAGGGACAGCGTGCGTCAGCCCCAGCATTTT
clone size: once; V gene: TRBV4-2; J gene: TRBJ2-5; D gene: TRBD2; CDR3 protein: CASSQPQRGPETQYF; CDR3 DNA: TGTGCCAGCAGCCAACCCCAGCGGGGACCCGAGACCCAGTACTTC
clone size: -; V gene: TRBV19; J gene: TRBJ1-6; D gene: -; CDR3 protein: CASSIIRAGNPPLHF; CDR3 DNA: TGTGCCAGTAGTATAATCAGGGCAGGTAATCCACCCCTCCACTTT
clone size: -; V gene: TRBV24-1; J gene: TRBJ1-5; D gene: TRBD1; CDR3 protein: CATFLDREEGSNQPQHF; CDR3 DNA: TGTGCCACCTTCCTGGACAGGGAAGAGGGTAGCAATCAGCCCCAGCATTTT
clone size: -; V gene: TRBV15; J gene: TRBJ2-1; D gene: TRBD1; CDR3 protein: CATSVGTGPLVSEQFF; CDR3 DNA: TGTGCCACCAGCGTAGGGACAGGCCCCCTAGTAAGTGAGCAGTTCTTC
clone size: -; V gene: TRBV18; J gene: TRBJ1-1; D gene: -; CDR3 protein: CASSPFLAQTDTEAFF; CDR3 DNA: TGTGCCAGCTCACCATTCCTGGCACAGACCGACACTGAAGCTTTCTTT
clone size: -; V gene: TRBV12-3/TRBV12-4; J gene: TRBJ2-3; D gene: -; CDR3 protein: CASSSRVDTQYF; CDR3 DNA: TGTGCCAGCAGCAGCAGGGTGGATACGCAGTATTTT
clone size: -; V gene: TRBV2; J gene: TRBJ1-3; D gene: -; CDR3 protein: CASSARGSSGNTIYF; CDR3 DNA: TGTGCCAGCAGTGCCCGGGGGAGCTCTGGAAACACCATATATTTT
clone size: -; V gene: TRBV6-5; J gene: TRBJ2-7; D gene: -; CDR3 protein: CASSNSYEQYF; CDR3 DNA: TGTGCCAGCAGCAATTCCTACGAGCAGTACTTC
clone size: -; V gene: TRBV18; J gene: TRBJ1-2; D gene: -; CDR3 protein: CASSPSVRGGNYGYTF; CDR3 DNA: TGTGCCAGCTCACCATCAGTACGGGGGGGAAACTATGGCTACACCTTC